Listed below are T cell receptor beta chains from one sample, sequenced in a study of blood T cell repertoires in COVID-19. TCRdb keeps only in-frame clones here, not all; method: immunoSEQ multiplex PCR. The table has fewer than 250,000 clones, about four fifths seen once. Material: peripheral blood. Every receptor here comes from a woman in her sixties or seventies with active or convalescent COVID-19. Each CDR3 is given with its conserved first and last residue. A D gene is named only where the DNA matches it firmly. Part of the rows lack a size; the others show once, few, many or a class for expanded clones.

D gene	V gene	CDR3 length	clone size	J gene	CDR3 DNA	CDR3 protein
TRBD2	TRBV28	16	-	TRBJ2-1	TGTGCCAGCAGTACCCCCGGGACTAGCGGGACCAATGAGCAGTTCTTC	CASSTPGTSGTNEQFF
-	TRBV5-5	15	-	TRBJ2-1	TGTGCCAGCAGCTTGGCGGGGAAACGGGGTCATGAGCAGTTCTTC	CASSLAGKRGHEQFF
-	TRBV7-3	14	-	TRBJ2-3	TGTGCCAGCAGCCGAGGGCAGGCCACAGATACGCAGTATTTT	CASSRGQATDTQYF
TRBD1	TRBV28	19	-	TRBJ1-3	TGTGCCAGCACCTTATTAATTTCCGGACAGGCCCACTCTGGAAACACCATATATTTT	CASTLLISGQAHSGNTIYF
TRBD1	TRBV19	18	-	TRBJ1-2	TGTGCCAGTAGTATTATATTGGGACAGGAACTTTTTAACTATGGCTACACCTTC	CASSIILGQELFNYGYTF
-	TRBV7-6	15	-	TRBJ1-1	TGTGCCAGCAGCCCCCGGAAGGGGCAGAACACTGAAGCTTTCTTT	CASSPRKGQNTEAFF
TRBD2	TRBV5-4	15	-	TRBJ2-3	TGTGCCAGCAGGAGGGCCGGGGGGGGCCCAGATACGCAGTATTTT	CASRRAGGGPDTQYF
-	TRBV2	14	few	TRBJ1-5	TGTGCCAGCAGTGGGCAGGGGAGCAATCAGCCCCAGCATTTT	CASSGQGSNQPQHF
-	TRBV5-1	14	-	TRBJ2-2	TGCGCCAGCCGGCTAGCGTTGAACACCGGGGAGCTGTTTTTT	CASRLALNTGELFF
TRBD2	TRBV5-4	17	-	TRBJ2-1	TGTGCCAGCAGCCGACAAATAGCGGGAGGCGCCTACAATGAGCAGTTCTTC	CASSRQIAGGAYNEQFF
TRBD1	TRBV30	15	-	TRBJ1-6	TGTGCCTGGAGTAAATCTGACAGGGGGTATTCACCCCTCCACTTT	CAWSKSDRGYSPLHF
TRBD2	TRBV11-2	15	-	TRBJ2-1	TGTGCCAGCAGCCCGGGGGGTTACTCCTACAATGAGCAGTTCTTC	CASSPGGYSYNEQFF
TRBD1	TRBV14	15	-	TRBJ1-4	TGTGCCAGCAGGCAGGGGACAGCCCGAAATGAAAAACTGTTTTTT	CASRQGTARNEKLFF